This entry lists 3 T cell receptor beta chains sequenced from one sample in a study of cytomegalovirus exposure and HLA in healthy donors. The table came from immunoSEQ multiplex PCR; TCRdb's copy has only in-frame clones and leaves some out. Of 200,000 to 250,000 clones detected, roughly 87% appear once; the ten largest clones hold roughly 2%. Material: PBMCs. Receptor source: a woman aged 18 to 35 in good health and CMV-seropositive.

In DNA, the CDR3 is TGTGCCAGCTCACCAGGACACAAACTTGATACGCAGTATTTT. This translates into CASSPGHKLDTQYF. The chain couples TRBV18 to TRBJ2-3, with D possibly being TRBD1 (5 bases). Trimming took off 2 bases at V and 6 bases at J, with 12 bases between the two ends. CDR1 is KGHSH and CDR2 is LQKENI in the germline V gene. The CDR3 extends over 14 amino acids.

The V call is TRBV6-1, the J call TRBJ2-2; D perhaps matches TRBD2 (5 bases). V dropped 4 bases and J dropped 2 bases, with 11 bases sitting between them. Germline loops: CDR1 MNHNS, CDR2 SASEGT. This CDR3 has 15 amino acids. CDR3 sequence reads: CASSVRTPNTGELFF. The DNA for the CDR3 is TGTGCCAGCAGTGTCCGGACTCCCAACACCGGGGAGCTGTTTTTT.

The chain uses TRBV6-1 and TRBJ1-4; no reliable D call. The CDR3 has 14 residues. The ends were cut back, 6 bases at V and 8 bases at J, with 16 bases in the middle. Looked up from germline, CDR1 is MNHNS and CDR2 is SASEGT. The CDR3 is CASSRETSLEKLFF. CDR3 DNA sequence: TGTGCCAGCAGCCGCGAGACATCCCTGGAAAAACTGTTTTTT.